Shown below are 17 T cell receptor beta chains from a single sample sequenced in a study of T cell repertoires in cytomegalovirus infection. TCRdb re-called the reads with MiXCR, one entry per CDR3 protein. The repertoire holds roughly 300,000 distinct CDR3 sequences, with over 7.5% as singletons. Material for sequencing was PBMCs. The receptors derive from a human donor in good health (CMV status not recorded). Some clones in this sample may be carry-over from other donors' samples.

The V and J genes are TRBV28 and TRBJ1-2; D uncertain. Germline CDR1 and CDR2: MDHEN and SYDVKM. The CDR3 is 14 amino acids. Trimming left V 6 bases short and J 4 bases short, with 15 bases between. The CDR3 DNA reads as TGTGCCAGCAGCCCGTTAAGGGTGAGCTATGGCTACACCTTC. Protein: CASSPLRVSYGYTF.

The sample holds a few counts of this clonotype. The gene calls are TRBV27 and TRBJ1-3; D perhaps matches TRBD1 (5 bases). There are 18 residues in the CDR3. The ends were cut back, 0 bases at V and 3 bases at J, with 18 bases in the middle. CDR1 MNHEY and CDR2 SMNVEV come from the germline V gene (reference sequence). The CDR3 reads CASSLSMGYGQGGNTIYF. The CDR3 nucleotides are TGTGCCAGCAGTTTATCGATGGGTTACGGACAAGGTGGAAACACCATATATTTT.

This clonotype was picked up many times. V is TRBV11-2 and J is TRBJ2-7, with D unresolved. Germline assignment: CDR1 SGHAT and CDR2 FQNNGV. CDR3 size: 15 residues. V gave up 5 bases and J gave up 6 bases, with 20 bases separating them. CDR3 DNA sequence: TGTGCCAGCAGCCTCAGCATGGACCCAGCAGGCGAGCAGTACTTC. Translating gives CASSLSMDPAGEQYF. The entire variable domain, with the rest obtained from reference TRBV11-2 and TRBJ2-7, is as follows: EAGVAQSPRYKIIEKRQSVAFWCNPISGHATLYWYQQILGQGPKLLIQFQNNGVVDDSQLPKDRFSAERLKGVDSTLKIQPAKLEDSAVYLCASSLSMDPAGEQYFGPGTRLTVT.

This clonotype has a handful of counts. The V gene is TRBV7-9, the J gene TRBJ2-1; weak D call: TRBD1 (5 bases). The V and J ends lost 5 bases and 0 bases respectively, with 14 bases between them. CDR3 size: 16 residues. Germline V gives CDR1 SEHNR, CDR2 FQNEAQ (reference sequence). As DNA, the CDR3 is TGTGCCAGCAGCCAGGGTGGTGGACGCTCCTACAATGAGCAGTTCTTC. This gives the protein CASSQGGGRSYNEQFF. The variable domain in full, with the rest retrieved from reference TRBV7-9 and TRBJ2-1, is DTGVSQNPRHKITKRGQNVTFRCDPISEHNRLYWYRQTLGQGPEFLTYFQNEAQLEKSRLLSDRFSAERPKGSFSTLEIQRTEQGDSAMYLCASSQGGGRSYNEQFFGPGTRLTVL.

This CDR3 is CASSFRQSQETQYF. The CDR3 DNA reads as TGTGCCAGCAGCTTCAGACAGAGCCAAGAGACCCAGTACTTC. This chain connects TRBV7-2 to TRBJ2-5, with D possibly matching TRBD1 (5 bases). V was clipped by 3 bases and J by 1 base, with 9 bases between them. The CDR3 is 14 residues long. CDR1 SGHTA and CDR2 FQGNSA come from the germline V gene.

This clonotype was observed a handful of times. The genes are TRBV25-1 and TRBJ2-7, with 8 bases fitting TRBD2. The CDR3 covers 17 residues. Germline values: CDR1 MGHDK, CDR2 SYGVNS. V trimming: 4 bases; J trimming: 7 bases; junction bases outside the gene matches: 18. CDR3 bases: TGTGCCAGCAGTGGACGGGGGGTGATAGCGGGGTTCGAAGAGCAGTACTTC. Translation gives CASSGRGVIAGFEEQYF.

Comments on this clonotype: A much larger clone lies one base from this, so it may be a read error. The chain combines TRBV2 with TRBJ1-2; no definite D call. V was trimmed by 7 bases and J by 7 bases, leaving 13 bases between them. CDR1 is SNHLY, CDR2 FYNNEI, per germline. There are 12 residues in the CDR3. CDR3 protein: CASNDIPLGYTF. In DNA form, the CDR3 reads TGTGCCAGCAACGACATCCCACTTGGCTACACCTTC.

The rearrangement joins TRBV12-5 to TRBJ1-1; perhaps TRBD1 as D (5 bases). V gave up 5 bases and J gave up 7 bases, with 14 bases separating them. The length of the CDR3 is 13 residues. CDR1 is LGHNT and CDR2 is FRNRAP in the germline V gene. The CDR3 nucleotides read TGTGCTAGTGGTCCCGTGGCAGGGAATGAAGCTTTCTTT. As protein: CASGPVAGNEAFF.

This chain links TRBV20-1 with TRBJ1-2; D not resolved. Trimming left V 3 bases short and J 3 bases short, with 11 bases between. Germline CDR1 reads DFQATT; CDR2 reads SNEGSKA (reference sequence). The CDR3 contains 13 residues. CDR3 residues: CSARVERDYGYTF. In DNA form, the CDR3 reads TGCAGTGCTAGGGTAGAAAGGGACTATGGCTACACCTTC.

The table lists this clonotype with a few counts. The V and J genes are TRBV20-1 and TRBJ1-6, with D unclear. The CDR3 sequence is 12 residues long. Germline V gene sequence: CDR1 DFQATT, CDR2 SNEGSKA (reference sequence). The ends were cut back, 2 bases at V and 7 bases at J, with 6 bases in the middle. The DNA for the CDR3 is TGCAGTGCTAGAACATGGAATTCACCCCTCCACTTT. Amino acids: CSARTWNSPLHF.

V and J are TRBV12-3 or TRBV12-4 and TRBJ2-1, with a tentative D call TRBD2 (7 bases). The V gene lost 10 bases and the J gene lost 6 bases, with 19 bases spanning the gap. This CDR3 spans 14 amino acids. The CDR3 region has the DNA TGTGCCACCAAAAGGGAGGGGGGGTTCAATGAGCAGTTCTTC. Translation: CATKREGGFNEQFF.

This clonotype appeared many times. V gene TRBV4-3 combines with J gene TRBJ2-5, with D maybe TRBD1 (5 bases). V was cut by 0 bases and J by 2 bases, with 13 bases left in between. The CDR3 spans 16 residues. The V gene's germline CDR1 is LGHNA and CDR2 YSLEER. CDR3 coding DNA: TGCGCCAGCAGCCAAGAGGGAAAGGGGTTGCAAGAGACCCAGTACTTC. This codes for CASSQEGKGLQETQYF.

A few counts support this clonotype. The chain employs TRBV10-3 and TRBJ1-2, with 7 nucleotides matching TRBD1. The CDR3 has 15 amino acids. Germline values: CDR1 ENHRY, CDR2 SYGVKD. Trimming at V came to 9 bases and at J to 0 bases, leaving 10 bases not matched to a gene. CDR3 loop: CAISTGVRTNYGYTF. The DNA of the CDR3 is TGTGCCATTTCAACAGGGGTTCGGACTAACTATGGCTACACCTTC.

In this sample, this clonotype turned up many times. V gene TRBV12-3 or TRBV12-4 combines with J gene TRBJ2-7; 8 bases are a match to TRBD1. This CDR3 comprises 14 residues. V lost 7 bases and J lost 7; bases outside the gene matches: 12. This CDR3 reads CASKGGQGAREQYF. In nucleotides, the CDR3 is TGTGCCAGCAAAGGAGGGCAGGGGGCGAGGGAGCAGTACTTC.

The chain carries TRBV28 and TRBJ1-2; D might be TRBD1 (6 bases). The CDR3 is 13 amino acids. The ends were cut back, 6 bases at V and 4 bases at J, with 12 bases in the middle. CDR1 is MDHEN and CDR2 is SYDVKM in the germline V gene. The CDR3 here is CASRSTGLYGYTF. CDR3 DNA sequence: TGTGCCAGCAGGTCAACAGGGCTCTATGGCTACACCTTC.

The CDR3 reads CASTREGVGANVLTF. For the CDR3, the DNA is TGTGCCAGCACCAGAGAGGGGGTTGGGGCCAACGTCCTGACTTTC. The chain recombines TRBV12-3 or TRBV12-4 with TRBJ2-6; the D gene is possibly TRBD1 (6 bases). This CDR3 has 15 amino acids. V shed 7 bases and J shed 3 bases, with 13 bases lying between them.

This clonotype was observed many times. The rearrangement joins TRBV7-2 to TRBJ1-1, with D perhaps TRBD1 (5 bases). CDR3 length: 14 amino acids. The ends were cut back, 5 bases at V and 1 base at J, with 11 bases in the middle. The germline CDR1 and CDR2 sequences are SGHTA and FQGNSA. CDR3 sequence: CASSRRDANTEAFF. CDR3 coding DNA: TGTGCCAGCAGCAGGCGGGACGCGAACACTGAAGCTTTCTTT. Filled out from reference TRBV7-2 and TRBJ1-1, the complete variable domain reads GAGVSQSPSNKVTEKGKDVELRCDPISGHTALYWYRQSLGQGLEFLIYFQGNSAPDKSGLPSDRFSAERTGGSVSTLTIQRTQQEDSAVYLCASSRRDANTEAFFGQGTRLTVV.